This record covers a single TCR beta chain. Antigen specificity is unknown. V lost 2 bases to trimming and J lost 0 bases, with 8 bases between them. This CDR3 has 15 amino acids. Germline assignment: CDR1 MNHEY and CDR2 SVGEGT. The data originate from a study of naive and memory T cell subsets. An equimolar mix of two oligonucleotides served as the beta constant-region primer for TRBC1 and TRBC2. The ligated cDNA underwent four PCR rounds using SP2 and nested alpha and beta constant-region primers. A 12-nucleotide UMI and the SP2 primer were added to the cDNA 3' end by oligonucleotide ligation. MiXCR, applied by TCRdb to the UMI-ligation and nested PCR reads, yields one record per CDR3 protein. The table shows approximately 150,000 distinct CDR3 sequences, with more than 15% occurring only once. Study observations and caveats: In naive cells, over 90% of TCR sequences were seen only once. Diversity fell and Gini index rose from naive through CM, EM, EMRA. Possibly reflecting memory cells re-expressing CD45RA, a few larger clonotypes occurred in naive repertoires, especially CD8.

The source of this sequence is a human donor in good health. The source material was naive CD8+ T cells from blood. J is TRBJ2-1 and V is TRBV6-2 or TRBV6-3; D uncertain. The CDR3 spells CASSYMPSSYNEQFF. The CDR3 DNA follows: TGTGCCAGCAGTTACATGCCGAGCTCCTACAATGAGCAGTTCTTC.